This TCR beta chain was documented in a study of blood T cell repertoires in COVID-19. On the study more broadly: Samples representing acute and convalescent COVID-19 were sourced from the United States, Italy and Spain. Nucleic acid was either cDNA or gDNA, and it came from T cells, B-cell-depleted T cells, or PBMCs.

Authors' data handling: Reference gene primer amplification yielded estimated nucleated cell counts. Some clones are missing from TCRdb's copy, which holds only in-frame ones; the method was immunoSEQ multiplex PCR. V and J calls and clone size are those listed in that table; D and trimming were worked out from the DNA. The sample has approximately 400,000 clones; roughly 88% are singletons. Seattle patients were enrolled during active infection and followed longitudinally. CDR3 length: 14 residues. Per the germline V gene, CDR1 is SGHTA and CDR2 is FQGNSA. Losses at the gene ends were 5 bases for V and 7 bases for J; bases not matched to a gene: 10.

The TCR comes from a woman between 50 and 59 years old with COVID-19, enrolled during active disease. This chain connects TRBV7-2 to TRBJ2-7, with 8 nucleotides matching TRBD2. The sample consisted of peripheral blood. CDR3 sequence reads: CASSPSGGAGEQYF. DNA for the CDR3: TGTGCCAGCAGCCCGAGCGGGGGCGCGGGAGAGCAGTACTTC.